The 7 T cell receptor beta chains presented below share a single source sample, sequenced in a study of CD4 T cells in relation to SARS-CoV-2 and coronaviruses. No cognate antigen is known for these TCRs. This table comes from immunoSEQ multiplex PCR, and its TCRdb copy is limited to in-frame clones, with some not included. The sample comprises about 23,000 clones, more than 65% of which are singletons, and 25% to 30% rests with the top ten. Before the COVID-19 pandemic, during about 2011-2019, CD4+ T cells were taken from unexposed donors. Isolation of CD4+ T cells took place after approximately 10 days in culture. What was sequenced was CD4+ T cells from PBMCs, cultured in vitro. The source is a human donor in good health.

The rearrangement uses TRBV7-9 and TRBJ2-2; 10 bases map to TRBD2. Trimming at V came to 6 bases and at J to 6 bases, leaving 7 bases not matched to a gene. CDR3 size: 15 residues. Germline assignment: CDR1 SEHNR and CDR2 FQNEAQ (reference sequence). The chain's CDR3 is CASRASGSGSGELFF. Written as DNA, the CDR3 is TGTGCCAGCAGGGCTAGCGGGAGTGGGTCCGGGGAGCTGTTTTTT. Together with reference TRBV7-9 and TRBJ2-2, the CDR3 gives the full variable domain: DTGVSQNPRHKITKRGQNVTFRCDPISEHNRLYWYRQTLGQGPEFLTYFQNEAQLEKSRLLSDRFSAERPKGSFSTLEIQRTEQGDSAMYLCASRASGSGSGELFFGEGSRLTVL.

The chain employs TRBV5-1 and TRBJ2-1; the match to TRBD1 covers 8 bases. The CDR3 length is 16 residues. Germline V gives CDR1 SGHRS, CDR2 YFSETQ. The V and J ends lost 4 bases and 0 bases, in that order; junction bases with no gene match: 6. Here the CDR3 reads CASSQDRVNSYNEQFF. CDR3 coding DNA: TGCGCCAGCAGCCAGGACAGGGTAAACTCCTACAATGAGCAGTTCTTC.

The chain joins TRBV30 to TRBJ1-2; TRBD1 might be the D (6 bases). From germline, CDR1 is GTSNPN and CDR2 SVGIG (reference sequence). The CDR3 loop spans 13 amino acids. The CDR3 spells CASFYTQGYGYTF. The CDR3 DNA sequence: TGTGCTTCTTTTTACACGCAGGGGTATGGCTACACCTTC.

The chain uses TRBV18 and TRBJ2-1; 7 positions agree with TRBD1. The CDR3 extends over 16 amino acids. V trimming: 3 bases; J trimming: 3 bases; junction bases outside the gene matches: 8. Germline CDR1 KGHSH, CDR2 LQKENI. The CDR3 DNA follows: TGTGCCAGCTCACCTAACCGGGACAGTATCTACAATGAGCAGTTCTTC. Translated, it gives CASSPNRDSIYNEQFF.

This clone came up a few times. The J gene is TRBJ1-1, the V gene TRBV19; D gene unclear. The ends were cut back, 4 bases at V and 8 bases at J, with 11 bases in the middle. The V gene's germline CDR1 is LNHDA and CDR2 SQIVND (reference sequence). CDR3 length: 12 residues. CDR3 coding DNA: TGTGCCAGTAGTACCGGACGTTTAGAAGCTTTCTTT. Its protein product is CASSTGRLEAFF. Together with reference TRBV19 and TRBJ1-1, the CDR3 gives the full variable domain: DGGITQSPKYLFRKEGQNVTLSCEQNLNHDAMYWYRQDPGQGLRLIYYSQIVNDFQKGDIAEGYSVSREKKESFPLTVTSAQKNPTAFYLCASSTGRLEAFFGQGTRLTVV.

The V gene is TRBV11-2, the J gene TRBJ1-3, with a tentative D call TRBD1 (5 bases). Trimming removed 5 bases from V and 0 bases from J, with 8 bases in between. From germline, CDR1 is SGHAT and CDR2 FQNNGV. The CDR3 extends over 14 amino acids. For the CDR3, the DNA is TGTGCCAGCAGCACGACAGTCTCTGGAAACACCATATATTTT. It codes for CASSTTVSGNTIYF.

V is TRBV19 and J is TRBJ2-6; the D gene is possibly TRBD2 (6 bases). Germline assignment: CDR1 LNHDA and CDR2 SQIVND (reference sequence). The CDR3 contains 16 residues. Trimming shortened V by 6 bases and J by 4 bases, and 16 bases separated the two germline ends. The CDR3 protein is CASSEGGPGGANVLTF. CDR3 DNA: TGTGCCAGTAGCGAGGGAGGCCCGGGCGGGGCCAACGTCCTGACTTTC. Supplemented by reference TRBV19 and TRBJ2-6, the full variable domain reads DGGITQSPKYLFRKEGQNVTLSCEQNLNHDAMYWYRQDPGQGLRLIYYSQIVNDFQKGDIAEGYSVSREKKESFPLTVTSAQKNPTAFYLCASSEGGPGGANVLTFGAGSRLTVL.